The rows below give T cell receptor beta chains drawn from one sample of a study of blood T cell repertoires in COVID-19. Sequencing was performed with immunoSEQ multiplex PCR; in TCRdb, only in-frame clones are kept and a portion is missing. The sample carries around 700,000 clones, more than 80% recorded once. The sequencing sample was made of peripheral blood. These receptor sequences come from a woman between 18 and 29 years old with acute or convalescent COVID-19. The CDR3 runs from the conserved cysteine through the conserved F or W. The order of the fields is clone size, J gene, D gene, V gene, CDR3 DNA, CDR3 protein. The D gene is left open where the match is weak. Rows may omit the clone size; those that give it use once, few, many or a size class.

size: .; J: TRBJ2-1; D: .; V: TRBV10-2; DNA: TGCGCCAGCAGGGCACCTTCCTACAATGAGCAGTTCTTC; CDR3: CASRAPSYNEQFF
size: .; J: TRBJ2-7; D: .; V: TRBV28; DNA: TGTGCCAGTGGGGCGGCAGTTTACGAGCAGTACTTC; CDR3: CASGAAVYEQYF
size: .; J: TRBJ1-2; D: .; V: TRBV28; DNA: TGTGCCAGCGTCGAGGGGAGGGGCGATGGCTACACCTTC; CDR3: CASVEGRGDGYTF
size: .; J: TRBJ1-1; D: TRBD1; V: TRBV12-5; DNA: TGTGCTAGTGGTTCCGTCCGACAGGGTTTCACTGAAGCTTTCTTT; CDR3: CASGSVRQGFTEAFF
size: .; J: TRBJ1-2; D: .; V: TRBV5-5; DNA: TGTGCCAGCAGCTCAACGACATATAACTATGGCTACACCTTC; CDR3: CASSSTTYNYGYTF
size: .; J: TRBJ1-1; D: .; V: TRBV5-5; DNA: TGTGCCAGCAGCTTGGTCGGCACTGAAGCTTTCTTT; CDR3: CASSLVGTEAFF
size: .; J: TRBJ1-1; D: .; V: TRBV12-3/TRBV12-4; DNA: TGTGCCAGCAGACAGATCATGAACACTGAAGCTTTCTTT; CDR3: CASRQIMNTEAFF
size: .; J: TRBJ1-3; D: .; V: TRBV12-5; DNA: TGTGCTAGTGGTTTGGTACAGGGCTCTGGAAACACCATATATTTT; CDR3: CASGLVQGSGNTIYF
size: .; J: TRBJ1-6; D: .; V: TRBV6-5; DNA: TGTGCCAGCCCTCACCCGAGGGAGGGTTCACCCCTCCACTTT; CDR3: CASPHPREGSPLHF
size: .; J: TRBJ1-2; D: TRBD1; V: TRBV4-1; DNA: TGCGCCAGCAGCCGGTTACAGGGGGCGCAAGATGGCTACACCTTC; CDR3: CASSRLQGAQDGYTF
size: once; J: TRBJ2-7; D: .; V: TRBV6-6; DNA: TGTGCCAGCAGACAGGATACCTACGAGCAGTACTTC; CDR3: CASRQDTYEQYF
size: .; J: TRBJ2-7; D: TRBD1; V: TRBV27; DNA: TGTGCCAGCAGTCTAAGGACAGGGGGCCCCGACGAGCAGTACTTC; CDR3: CASSLRTGGPDEQYF
size: .; J: TRBJ1-1; D: .; V: TRBV5-1; DNA: TGCGCCAGCAGCTTGGCGGGGAACACTGAAGCTTTCTTT; CDR3: CASSLAGNTEAFF
size: .; J: TRBJ2-2; D: .; V: TRBV4-1; DNA: TGCGCCAGCAGCCTCCAAGGCGGGACGACGAACACCGGGGAGCTGTTTTTT; CDR3: CASSLQGGTTNTGELFF
size: .; J: TRBJ2-5; D: .; V: TRBV18; DNA: TGTGCCAGCTCACAATCTCAAGAGACCCAGTACTTC; CDR3: CASSQSQETQYF
size: .; J: TRBJ1-3; D: .; V: TRBV2; DNA: TGTGCCAGCAGTGATTCAGGGCGCTCCTACTCTGGAAACACCATATATTTT; CDR3: CASSDSGRSYSGNTIYF
size: .; J: TRBJ2-1; D: .; V: TRBV9; DNA: TGTGCCAGCAGCGTCCGTCAGGGGAACAATGAGCAGTTCTTC; CDR3: CASSVRQGNNEQFF
size: .; J: TRBJ2-1; D: TRBD2; V: TRBV7-2; DNA: TGTGCCAGCAGCTTATCCGGGCTAGCGGGTTTTGAGCAGTTCTTC; CDR3: CASSLSGLAGFEQFF
size: once; J: TRBJ1-2; D: .; V: TRBV19; DNA: TGTGCCAGTAGTATATTCGAAGGGTCAGGGGTTGACTATGGCTACACCTTC; CDR3: CASSIFEGSGVDYGYTF
size: .; J: TRBJ1-3; D: .; V: TRBV19; DNA: TGTGCCAGCCGCCTTTCGGAGGGGTACACCATATATTTT; CDR3: CASRLSEGYTIYF
size: .; J: TRBJ2-7; D: TRBD1; V: TRBV29-1; DNA: TGCAGCGTTGATTTCGGGACAGGGGATTCCCTCAACTCCTACGAGCAGTACTTC; CDR3: CSVDFGTGDSLNSYEQYF
size: .; J: TRBJ2-7; D: TRBD2; V: TRBV25-1; DNA: TGTGCCAGCAGTCTCCCGGGGGGAGTCCACGAGCAGTACTTC; CDR3: CASSLPGGVHEQYF
size: .; J: TRBJ1-2; D: .; V: TRBV7-2; DNA: TGTGCCAGCAGCTTAGTGAGCGGCAATAACTATGGCTACACCTTC; CDR3: CASSLVSGNNYGYTF
size: .; J: TRBJ1-5; D: .; V: TRBV19; DNA: TGTGCCACGACAGACGCTCTAGGGGGTAATCAGCCCCAGCATTTT; CDR3: CATTDALGGNQPQHF
size: .; J: TRBJ1-2; D: .; V: TRBV30; DNA: TGTGCCTGGAGTGTACGCAGCTATGGCTACACCTTC; CDR3: CAWSVRSYGYTF
size: .; J: TRBJ2-1; D: .; V: TRBV10-3; DNA: TGTGCCGTACAAGGGGGACGGAATGAGCAGTTCTTC; CDR3: CAVQGGRNEQFF
size: .; J: TRBJ2-3; D: TRBD2; V: TRBV7-2; DNA: TGTGCCAGCAGCCAACTAGCGGGGGGGTCCGGAGATACGCAGTATTTT; CDR3: CASSQLAGGSGDTQYF
size: .; J: TRBJ2-7; D: TRBD2; V: TRBV5-1; DNA: TGCGCCAGCAGTTCCGGGACTAGCGTATACGAGCAGTACTTC; CDR3: CASSSGTSVYEQYF
size: .; J: TRBJ1-2; D: TRBD1; V: TRBV5-4; DNA: TGTGCCAGCAGTGCGGACAGGGACCTCTATGGCTACACCTTC; CDR3: CASSADRDLYGYTF